The clone carrying this TCR beta chain was seen ten or more times. This record comes from a study of T cells in Graves' hyperthyroidism and ophthalmopathy. As for the study in general: Upon initial diagnosis and before any treatment, peripheral blood was collected.

The V end was cut by 4 bases, the J end by 7 bases, with 7 bases between. CDR1 is MNHNS, CDR2 SASEGT, per germline. The CDR3 loop spans 11 amino acids. Researchers amplified the TCR beta CDR3 regions from RNA transcripts. The HTBI primer set was used in a first-round RT-PCR of the TCR CDR3. TCRdb fed the multiplex PCR reads into MiXCR, producing one record per CDR3 protein. The sample lists some 560,000 distinct CDR3 sequences; 14% were seen once. This TCR came from a woman between 35 and 50 years old with Graves' hyperthyroidism. This sequence joins TRBV6-1 and TRBJ1-1; no clear D. The sequenced sample was blood. Written as DNA, the CDR3 is TGTGCCAGCAGTGGCCTTTATGAAGCTTTCTTT. This encodes CASSGLYEAFF.